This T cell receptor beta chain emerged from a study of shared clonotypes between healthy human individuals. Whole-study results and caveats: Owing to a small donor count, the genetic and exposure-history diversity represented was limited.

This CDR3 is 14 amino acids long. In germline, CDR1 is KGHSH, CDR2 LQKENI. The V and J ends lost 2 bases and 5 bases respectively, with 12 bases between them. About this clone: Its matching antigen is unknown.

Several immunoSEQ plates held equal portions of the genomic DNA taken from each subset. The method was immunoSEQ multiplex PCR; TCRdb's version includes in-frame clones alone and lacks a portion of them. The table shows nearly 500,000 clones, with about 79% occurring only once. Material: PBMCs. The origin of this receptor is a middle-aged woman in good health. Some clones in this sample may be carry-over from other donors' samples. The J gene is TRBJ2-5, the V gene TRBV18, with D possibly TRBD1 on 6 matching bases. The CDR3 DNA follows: TGTGCCAGCTCACCAAAAAGACAGGAGGAGACCCAGTACTTC. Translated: CASSPKRQEETQYF.